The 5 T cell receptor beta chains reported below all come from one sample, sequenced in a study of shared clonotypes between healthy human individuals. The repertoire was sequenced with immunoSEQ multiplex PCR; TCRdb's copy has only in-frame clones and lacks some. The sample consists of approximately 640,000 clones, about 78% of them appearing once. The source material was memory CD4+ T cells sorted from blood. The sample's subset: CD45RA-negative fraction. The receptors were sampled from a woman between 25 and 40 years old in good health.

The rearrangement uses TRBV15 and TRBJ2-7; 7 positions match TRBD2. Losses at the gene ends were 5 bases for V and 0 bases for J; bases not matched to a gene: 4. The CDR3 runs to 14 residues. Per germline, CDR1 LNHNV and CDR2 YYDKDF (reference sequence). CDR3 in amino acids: CATSRAGDSYEQYF. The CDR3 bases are TGTGCCACCAGCCGCGCGGGGGACTCCTACGAGCAGTACTTC.

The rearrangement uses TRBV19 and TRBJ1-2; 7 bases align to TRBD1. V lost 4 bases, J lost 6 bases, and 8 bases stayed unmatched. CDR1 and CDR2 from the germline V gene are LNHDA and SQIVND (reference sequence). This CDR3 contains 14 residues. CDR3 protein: CASSRLLGTDGYTF. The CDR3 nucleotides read TGTGCCAGTAGTAGACTTCTCGGGACAGATGGCTACACCTTC. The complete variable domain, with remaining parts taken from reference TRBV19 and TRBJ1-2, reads DGGITQSPKYLFRKEGQNVTLSCEQNLNHDAMYWYRQDPGQGLRLIYYSQIVNDFQKGDIAEGYSVSREKKESFPLTVTSAQKNPTAFYLCASSRLLGTDGYTFGSGTRLTVV.

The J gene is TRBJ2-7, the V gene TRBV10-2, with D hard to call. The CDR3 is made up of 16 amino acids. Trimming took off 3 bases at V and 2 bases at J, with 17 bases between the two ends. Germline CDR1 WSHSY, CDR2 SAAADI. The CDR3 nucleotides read TGCGCCAGCAGTGACCCTGCGACGGAGAGACCCTACGAGCAGTACTTC. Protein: CASSDPATERPYEQYF.

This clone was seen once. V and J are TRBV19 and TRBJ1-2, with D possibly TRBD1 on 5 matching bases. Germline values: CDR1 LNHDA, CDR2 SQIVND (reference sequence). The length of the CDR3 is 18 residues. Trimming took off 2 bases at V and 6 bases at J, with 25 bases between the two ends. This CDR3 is CASSISGGQGRLLDGYTF. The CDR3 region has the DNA TGTGCCAGTAGTATATCAGGTGGACAAGGTCGACTCCTAGATGGCTACACCTTC.

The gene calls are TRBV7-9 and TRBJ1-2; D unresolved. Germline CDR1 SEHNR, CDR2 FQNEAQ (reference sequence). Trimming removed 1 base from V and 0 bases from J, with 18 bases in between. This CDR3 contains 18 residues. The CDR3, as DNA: TGTGCCAGCAGCTTAGAGGCGGCGGGTCTATGGGCTAACTATGGCTACACCTTC. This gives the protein CASSLEAAGLWANYGYTF.